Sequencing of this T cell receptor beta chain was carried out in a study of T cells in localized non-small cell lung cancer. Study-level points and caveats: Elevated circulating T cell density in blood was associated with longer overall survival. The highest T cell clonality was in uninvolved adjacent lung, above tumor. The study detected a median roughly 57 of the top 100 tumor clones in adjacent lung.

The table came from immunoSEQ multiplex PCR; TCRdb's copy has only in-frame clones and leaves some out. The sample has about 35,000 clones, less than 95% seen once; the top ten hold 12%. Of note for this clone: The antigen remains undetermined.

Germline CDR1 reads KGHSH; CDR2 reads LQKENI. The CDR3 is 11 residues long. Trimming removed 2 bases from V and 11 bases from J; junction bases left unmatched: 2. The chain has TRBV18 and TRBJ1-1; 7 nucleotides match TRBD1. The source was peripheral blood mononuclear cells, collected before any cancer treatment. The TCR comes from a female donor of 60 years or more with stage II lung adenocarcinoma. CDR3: CASSPDREAFF. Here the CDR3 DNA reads TGTGCCAGCTCACCAGACAGGGAGGCTTTCTTT.